The entry below describes one TCR beta chain. Its antigen is not known. The sample comes from a study of STAT3 mutations in large granular lymphocyte leukemia. Overall study findings and caveats: Every T-cell large granular lymphocyte leukemia patient had at least one immunodominant TCR beta clonotype.

Profiling relied on immunoSEQ multiplex PCR, and the TCRdb table lists in-frame clones only, not all of them. The top ten hold about 27% of the sample, which has some 10,000 clones, 70% to 90% seen once. V was trimmed by 1 base and J by 0 bases, leaving 4 bases between them. Germline V gene lookup returns CDR1 LNHNV and CDR2 YYDKDF (reference sequence). This CDR3 has 14 residues. Input material: peripheral blood mononuclear cells. The TCR originated in a man between 60 and 75 years old with T-cell large granular lymphocyte leukemia. Some clones in this sample may be carry-over from other donors' samples. The chain recombines TRBV15 with TRBJ2-1; no firm D call. The CDR3 is CATSRGYSYNEQFF. CDR3 DNA sequence: TGTGCCACCAGCAGAGGATACTCCTACAATGAGCAGTTCTTC.